This TCR beta chain is from a study of CD8 T cells in Susac syndrome. It was with random hexamers that roughly 0.45 to 1 ug RNA was reverse transcribed. MiXCR, applied by TCRdb to the immunoSEQ multiplex PCR reads, yields one record per CDR3 protein. The sample consists of some 65,000 distinct CDR3 sequences, around 95% of them appearing once. This CDR3 has 13 residues. Per germline, CDR1 GTSNPN and CDR2 SVGIG (reference sequence). V was clipped by 0 bases and J by 7 bases, with 10 bases between them. The chain couples TRBV30 to TRBJ2-1, with D maybe TRBD1 (5 bases). This receptor was taken from a human donor with multiple sclerosis. The sample consisted of CD8+ T cells from PBMCs. The CDR3 region is CAWSVAGKNEQFF. DNA of the CDR3: TGTGCCTGGAGTGTCGCAGGGAAAAATGAGCAGTTCTTC.